A single sample is the source of the 3 T cell receptor beta chains below, sequenced in a study of post-analysis software for immune sequencing data. Points from the study as a whole: The study found TRBV5-6, TRBV5-1 and TRBV20-1 among 5 or 6 TRBV segments more frequent in patients than controls.

Their recognized antigens are unknown. cDNA libraries for TCR beta contained unique molecular identifiers. TCRdb passed the PCR reads through MiXCR, listing each CDR3 protein once. The sample holds roughly 800,000 distinct CDR3 sequences; 25% to 30% are singletons and the top ten take approximately 0.6%. The sequencing sample was made of blood. The origin of the receptors is a girl aged 10-17 years with multiple sclerosis.

The chain is built from TRBV20-1 and TRBJ2-1, with D unresolved. Germline CDR1 is DFQATT and CDR2 is SNEGSKA (reference sequence). The ends were cut back, 6 bases at V and 4 bases at J, with 7 bases in the middle. This CDR3 spans 11 amino acids. CDR3 in DNA: TGCAGTGCCCAGACGTACAATGAGCAGTTCTTC. This codes for CSAQTYNEQFF.

In this sample, this clonotype turned up a few times. The rearrangement joins TRBV10-3 to TRBJ2-1; 14 nucleotides match TRBD2. From germline, CDR1 is ENHRY and CDR2 SYGVKD. With V trimmed by 4 bases and J by 6 bases, 8 bases remained unmatched. The CDR3 runs 17 residues. CDR3 coding DNA: TGTGCCATCAGTGCCGTTACCGGGACTAGCGGGAGCAATGAGCAGTTCTTC. Amino acid sequence: CAISAVTGTSGSNEQFF.

This clonotype was counted only a few times. The chain joins TRBV27 to TRBJ2-3; 9 positions match TRBD2. The CDR3 length is 14 residues. Trimming cost V 7 bases and J 4 bases; bases outside gene matches: 6. Germline V gene data show CDR1 as MNHEY and CDR2 as SMNVEV (reference sequence). CDR3 DNA: TGTGCCAGCAACGGAGCGGGGGGCGCAGATACGCAGTATTTT. This sequence encodes CASNGAGGADTQYF.